This T cell receptor (beta chain) was recovered during a study of blood T cell repertoires in COVID-19. At the level of the study: Collection of acute and convalescent COVID-19 samples took place in the United States, Italy and Spain. PBMCs, B-cell-depleted T cells, or T cells provided the cDNA or gDNA that made up the material.

The Seattle patients joined while their infection was active and were tracked longitudinally afterward. Authors' data handling: Counts of nucleated cells, estimated from reference gene primer amplification, were obtained. Profiled with immunoSEQ multiplex PCR; TCRdb holds only in-frame clones, not every one. The V and J calls and clone size come from that table; D and trimming were worked out from the DNA. The data hold roughly 200,000 clones, with roughly 79% observed a single time. The CDR3 is 15 amino acids. The ends lost 6 bases at V and 6 bases at J; junction bases unmatched: 9. Germline loops: CDR1 SNHLY, CDR2 FYNNEI.

The source is a woman in her 40s with COVID-19, enrolled during active disease. The sequencing input was peripheral blood. V and J are TRBV2 and TRBJ2-4, with TRBD1 identical over 9 bases. The CDR3 DNA follows: TGTGCCAGCAGGGTTAACAGGGGGCCCGGAAACATTCAGTACTTC. It yields the protein CASRVNRGPGNIQYF. The complete variable domain, with remaining parts taken from reference TRBV2 and TRBJ2-4, reads EPEVTQTPSHQVTQMGQEVILRCVPISNHLYFYWYRQILGQKVEFLVSFYNNEISEKSEIFDDQFSVERPDGSNFTLKIRSTKLEDSAMYFCASRVNRGPGNIQYFGAGTRLSVL.